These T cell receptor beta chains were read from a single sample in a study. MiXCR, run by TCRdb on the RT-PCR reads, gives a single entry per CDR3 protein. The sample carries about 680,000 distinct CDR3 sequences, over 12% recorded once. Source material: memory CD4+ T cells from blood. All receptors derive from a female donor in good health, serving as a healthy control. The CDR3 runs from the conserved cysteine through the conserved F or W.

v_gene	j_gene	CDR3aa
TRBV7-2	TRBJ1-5	CASSLGEASQPQHF
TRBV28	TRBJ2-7	CASRQTSGRAYEQYF
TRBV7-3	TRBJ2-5	CASSLWAEETQYF
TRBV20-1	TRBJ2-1	CSASRLAAYNEQFF
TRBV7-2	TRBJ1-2	CASSLGRGEGGYTF
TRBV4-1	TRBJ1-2	CASSQQAGQFFYGYTF
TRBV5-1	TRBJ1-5	CASSLDGQGPQHF
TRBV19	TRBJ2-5	CASSTWSTGGIETQYF
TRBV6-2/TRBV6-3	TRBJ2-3	CASREGTLRLTDTQYF
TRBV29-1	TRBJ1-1	CSGRDDMNTEAFF
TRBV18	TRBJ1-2	CASSPRTGNGYTF